The entry that follows covers one TCR beta chain sequence. This clonotype was seen ten or more times. Its antigen is unknown. Per-nucleotide qualities are absent, and no much larger clonotype sits a single base away. This specimen belongs to a study of T cell repertoires in cytomegalovirus infection (dated by TCRdb to between 2018 and 2021). In terms of the full investigation: Donor HLA type was relevant to the analysis, because carriage of CMV infection together with the matching HLA type was indicated by public TCR beta signatures. The investigation overall reported the following: Cumulative frequency of public TCR beta family members discriminated carriers of CMV infection plus the relevant HLA type in this cohort and an independent roughly 320-donor cohort. The ex vivo response was dominated by HLA-C-restricted CMV-specific TCR beta clonotypes, which also provided the single most frequent clonotype in two of eight donors.

The germline V gene provides CDR1 MNHEY and CDR2 SVGEGT. Including the terminal cysteine and phenylalanine, the CDR3 comprises 14 residues. CDR3 DNA only is kept here, 42 bases in frame from base 1. V lost 2 bases and J lost 4 bases; the stretch between them is 8 bases long. Sequenced using an Illumina HiSeq 1500. The public reads were quality trimmed at Q25 with fastp and then assembled into clones with MiXCR by TCRdb, keeping productive beta chains. Rows are combined by CDR3 protein, so each entry shows the most common genes and DNA. The sample includes roughly 250,000 distinct CDR3 sequences, with approximately 13% observed a single time. 1.5% to 2% of the sample goes to the ten largest clones.

The clonotype comes from a human donor in good health (CMV status not recorded). Some clones in this sample may be carry-over from other donors' samples. The chain is made from TRBV6-2 or TRBV6-3 and TRBJ2-2; no D gene call is confident. The sequenced sample was PBMCs. The sequenced DNA is TGTGCCAGCAGTTACGGGAAAATCACCGGGGAGCTGTTTTTT. Its coded protein is CASSYGKITGELFF.